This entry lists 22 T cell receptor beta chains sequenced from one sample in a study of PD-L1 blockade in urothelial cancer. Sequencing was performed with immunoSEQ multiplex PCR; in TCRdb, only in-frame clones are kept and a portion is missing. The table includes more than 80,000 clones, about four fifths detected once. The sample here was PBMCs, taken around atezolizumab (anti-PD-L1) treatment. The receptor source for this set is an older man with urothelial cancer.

The CDR3 coding sequence is TGTGCCAGCAGTGACCCAGGGTCCAAAAACATTCAGTACTTC. It is translated as CASSDPGSKNIQYF. The gene calls are TRBV2 and TRBJ2-4, with D maybe TRBD1 (5 bases). The CDR3 is 14 amino acids. Trimming removed 3 bases from V and 2 bases from J, with 8 bases in between. CDR1 SNHLY and CDR2 FYNNEI come from the germline V gene.

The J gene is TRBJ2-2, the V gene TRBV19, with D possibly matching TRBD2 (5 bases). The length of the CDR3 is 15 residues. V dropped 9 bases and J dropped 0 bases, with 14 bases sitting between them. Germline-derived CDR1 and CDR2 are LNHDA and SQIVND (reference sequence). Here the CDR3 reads CASTVSAANTGELFF. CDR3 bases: TGTGCCAGCACTGTTAGCGCTGCGAACACCGGGGAGCTGTTTTTT.

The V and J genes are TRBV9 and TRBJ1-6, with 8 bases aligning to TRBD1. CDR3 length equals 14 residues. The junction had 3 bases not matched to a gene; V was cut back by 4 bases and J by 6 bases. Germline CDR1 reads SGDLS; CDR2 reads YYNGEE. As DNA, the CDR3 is TGTGCCAGCAGCTTAGGACAGGGTAATTCACCCCTCCACTTT. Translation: CASSLGQGNSPLHF.

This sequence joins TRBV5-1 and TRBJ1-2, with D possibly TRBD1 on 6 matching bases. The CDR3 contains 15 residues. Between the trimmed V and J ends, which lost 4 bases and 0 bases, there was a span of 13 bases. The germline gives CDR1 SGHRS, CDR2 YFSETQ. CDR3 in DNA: TGCGCCAGCAGCGTACAGGGTCAAGCTAACTATGGCTACACCTTC. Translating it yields CASSVQGQANYGYTF.

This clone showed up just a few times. CDR3 residues: CASSKTGPVNTGELFF. The CDR3 DNA reads as TGCGCCAGCAGCAAGACAGGGCCCGTGAACACCGGGGAGCTGTTTTTT. The chain joins TRBV5-1 to TRBJ2-2; 7 nucleotides line up with TRBD1. This CDR3 contains 16 residues. The V segment lost 4 bases and the J segment 1 base; nucleotides outside the gene matches: 7. Per the germline V gene, CDR1 is SGHRS and CDR2 is YFSETQ.

CDR3 residues: CASSEGTENTEAFF. The CDR3 DNA follows: TGTGCCAGCAGCGAGGGGACAGAGAACACTGAAGCTTTCTTT. The J gene is TRBJ1-1, the V gene TRBV7-9; TRBD1 aligns across 7 bases. Germline V CDR1 and CDR2: SEHNR, FQNEAQ (reference sequence). CDR3 size: 14 residues. Trimming at V came to 5 bases and at J to 1 base, leaving 4 bases not matched to a gene.

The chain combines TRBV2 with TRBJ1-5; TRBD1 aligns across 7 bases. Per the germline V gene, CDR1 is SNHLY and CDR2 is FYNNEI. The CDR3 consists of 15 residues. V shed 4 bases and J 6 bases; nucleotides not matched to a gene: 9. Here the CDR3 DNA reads TGTGCCAGCAGTGCCGGTAGGGGGCCCGCTCAGCCCCAGCATTTT. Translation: CASSAGRGPAQPQHF.

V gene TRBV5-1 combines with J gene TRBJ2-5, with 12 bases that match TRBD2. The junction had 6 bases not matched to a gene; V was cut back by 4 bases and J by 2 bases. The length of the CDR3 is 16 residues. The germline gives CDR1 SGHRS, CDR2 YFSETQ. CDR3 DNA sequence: TGCGCCAGCAGCCAAGGGACTAGCGGGTCTCAAGAGACCCAGTACTTC. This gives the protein CASSQGTSGSQETQYF.

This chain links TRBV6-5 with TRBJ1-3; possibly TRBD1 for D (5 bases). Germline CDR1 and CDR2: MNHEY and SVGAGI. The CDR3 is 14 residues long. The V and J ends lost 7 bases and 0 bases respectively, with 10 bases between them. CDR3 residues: CASKLDTSGNTIYF. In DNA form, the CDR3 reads TGTGCCAGCAAATTGGACACCTCTGGAAACACCATATATTTT.

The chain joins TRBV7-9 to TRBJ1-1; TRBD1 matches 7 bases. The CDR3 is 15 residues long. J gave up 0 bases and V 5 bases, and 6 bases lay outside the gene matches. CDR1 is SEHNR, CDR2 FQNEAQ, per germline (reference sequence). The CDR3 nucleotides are TGTGCCAGCAGCCAGGGACAGACTATGAACACTGAAGCTTTCTTT. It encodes CASSQGQTMNTEAFF.

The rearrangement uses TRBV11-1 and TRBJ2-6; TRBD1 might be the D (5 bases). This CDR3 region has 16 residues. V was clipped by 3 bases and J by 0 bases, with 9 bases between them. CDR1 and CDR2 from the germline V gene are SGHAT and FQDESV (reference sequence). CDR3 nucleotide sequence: TGTGCCAGCAGCTTGGACATTAGCTCTGGGGCCAACGTCCTGACTTTC. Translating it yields CASSLDISSGANVLTF.

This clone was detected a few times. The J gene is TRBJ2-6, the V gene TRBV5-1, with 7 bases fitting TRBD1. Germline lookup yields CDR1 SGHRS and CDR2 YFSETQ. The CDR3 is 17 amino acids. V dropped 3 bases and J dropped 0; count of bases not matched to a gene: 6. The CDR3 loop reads CASSSGQPSSGANVLTF. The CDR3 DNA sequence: TGCGCCAGCAGCTCGGGACAGCCGAGCTCTGGGGCCAACGTCCTGACTTTC.

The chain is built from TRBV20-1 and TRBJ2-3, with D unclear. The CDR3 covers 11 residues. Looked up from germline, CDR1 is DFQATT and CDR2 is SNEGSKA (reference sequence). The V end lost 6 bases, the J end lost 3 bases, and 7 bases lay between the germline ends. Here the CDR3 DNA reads TGCAGTGCCCCCCGTACAGATACGCAGTATTTT. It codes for CSAPRTDTQYF.

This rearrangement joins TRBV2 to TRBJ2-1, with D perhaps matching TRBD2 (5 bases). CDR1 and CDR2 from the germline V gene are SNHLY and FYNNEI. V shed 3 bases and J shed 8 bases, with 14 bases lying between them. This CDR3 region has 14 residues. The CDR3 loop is CASSEVPAGDEQFF. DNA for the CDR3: TGTGCCAGCAGTGAGGTCCCGGCCGGGGATGAGCAGTTCTTC.

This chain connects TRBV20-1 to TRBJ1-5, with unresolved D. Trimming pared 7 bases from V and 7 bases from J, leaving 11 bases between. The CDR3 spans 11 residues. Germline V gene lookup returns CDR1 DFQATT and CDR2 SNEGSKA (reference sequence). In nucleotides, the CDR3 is TGCAGTGAAGGGAGACGGCAGCCCCAGCATTTT. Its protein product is CSEGRRQPQHF.

CDR3 sequence (DNA): TGTGCCAGCAGCTTAGGGACAGGGGCAGATACGCAGTATTTT. The encoded protein is CASSLGTGADTQYF. The V gene is TRBV7-3, the J gene TRBJ2-3; 10 positions agree with TRBD1. This CDR3 has 14 residues. Germline V gene lookup returns CDR1 SGHTA and CDR2 FQGTGA. Unmatched junction bases numbered 0, after V lost 2 bases and J lost 4 bases.

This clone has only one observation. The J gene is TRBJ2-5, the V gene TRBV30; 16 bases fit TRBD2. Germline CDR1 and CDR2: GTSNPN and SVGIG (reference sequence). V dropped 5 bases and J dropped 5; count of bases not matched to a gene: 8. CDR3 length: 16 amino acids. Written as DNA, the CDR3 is TGTGCCTGGGAGAAGGGACTAGCGGGAGGGCAGGAGACCCAGTACTTC. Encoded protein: CAWEKGLAGGQETQYF.

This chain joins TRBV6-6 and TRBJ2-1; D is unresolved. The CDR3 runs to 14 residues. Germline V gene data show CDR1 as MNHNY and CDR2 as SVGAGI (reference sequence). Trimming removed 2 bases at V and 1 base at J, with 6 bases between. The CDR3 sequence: CASSYLVSYNEQFF. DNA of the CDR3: TGTGCCAGCAGTTACCTCGTTTCCTACAATGAGCAGTTCTTC.

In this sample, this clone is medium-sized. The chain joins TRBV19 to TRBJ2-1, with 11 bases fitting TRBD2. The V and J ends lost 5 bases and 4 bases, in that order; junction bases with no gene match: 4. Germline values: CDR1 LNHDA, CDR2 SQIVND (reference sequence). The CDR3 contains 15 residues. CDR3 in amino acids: CASSATSGTYNEQFF. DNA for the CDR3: TGTGCCAGTAGTGCGACTAGCGGGACGTACAATGAGCAGTTCTTC. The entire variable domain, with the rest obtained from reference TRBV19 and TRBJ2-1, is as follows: DGGITQSPKYLFRKEGQNVTLSCEQNLNHDAMYWYRQDPGQGLRLIYYSQIVNDFQKGDIAEGYSVSREKKESFPLTVTSAQKNPTAFYLCASSATSGTYNEQFFGPGTRLTVL.

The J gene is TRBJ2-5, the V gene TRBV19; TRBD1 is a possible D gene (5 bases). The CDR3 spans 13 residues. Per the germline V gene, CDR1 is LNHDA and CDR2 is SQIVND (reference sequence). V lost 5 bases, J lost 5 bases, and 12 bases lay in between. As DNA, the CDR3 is TGTGCCAGTAGTTTACAGCAGGGCGAGACCCAGTACTTC. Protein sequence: CASSLQQGETQYF.

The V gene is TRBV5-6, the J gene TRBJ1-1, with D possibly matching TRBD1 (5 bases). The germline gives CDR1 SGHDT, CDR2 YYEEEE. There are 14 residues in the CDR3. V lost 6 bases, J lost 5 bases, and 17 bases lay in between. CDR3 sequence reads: CASTLISGGTEAFF. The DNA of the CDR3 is TGTGCCAGCACCCTAATATCGGGGGGGACTGAAGCTTTCTTT.

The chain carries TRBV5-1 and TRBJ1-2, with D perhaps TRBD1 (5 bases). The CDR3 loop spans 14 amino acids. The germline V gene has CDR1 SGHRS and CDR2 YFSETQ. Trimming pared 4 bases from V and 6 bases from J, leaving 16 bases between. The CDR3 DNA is TGCGCCAGCAGCCCCGGGCAGGGAGGAGATGGCTACACCTTC. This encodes CASSPGQGGDGYTF.